The clone carrying this T cell receptor (beta chain) was seen a handful of times. Its matching antigen is unknown. The sample is drawn from a study of post-analysis software for immune sequencing data. Study in general: Both relapsing-remitting and secondary progressive multiple sclerosis featured among the disease courses, as did progressive-relapsing multiple sclerosis. Study-level points and caveats: The study found TRBV5-6, TRBV5-1 and TRBV20-1 among 5 or 6 TRBV segments more frequent in patients than controls. Those samples that were prepared in the same batch co-clustered strongly by F measure.

The TCR beta cDNA libraries carried unique molecular identifiers. Each sample of roughly 0.9 to 11 million input T cells yielded 500,000 or so cDNA molecules, so each molecule approximated one T cell. TCRdb recomputed calls from the PCR reads with MiXCR, one row per CDR3 protein. The sample includes 250,000 to 300,000 distinct CDR3 sequences, 36% of them seen just once. Germline CDR1 is MNHEY and CDR2 is SVGEGT. There are 18 residues in the CDR3. V lost 0 bases to trimming and J lost 6 bases, with 21 bases between them. This chain connects TRBV6-2 or TRBV6-3 to TRBJ1-5; the D is unclear. The origin of this receptor is a girl aged 5 to 17 with multiple sclerosis. The sequenced sample was blood. CDR3: CASSYSSTGTGVGQPQHF. For the CDR3, the DNA is TGTGCCAGCAGTTACTCGAGTACCGGTACGGGAGTTGGTCAGCCCCAGCATTTT.